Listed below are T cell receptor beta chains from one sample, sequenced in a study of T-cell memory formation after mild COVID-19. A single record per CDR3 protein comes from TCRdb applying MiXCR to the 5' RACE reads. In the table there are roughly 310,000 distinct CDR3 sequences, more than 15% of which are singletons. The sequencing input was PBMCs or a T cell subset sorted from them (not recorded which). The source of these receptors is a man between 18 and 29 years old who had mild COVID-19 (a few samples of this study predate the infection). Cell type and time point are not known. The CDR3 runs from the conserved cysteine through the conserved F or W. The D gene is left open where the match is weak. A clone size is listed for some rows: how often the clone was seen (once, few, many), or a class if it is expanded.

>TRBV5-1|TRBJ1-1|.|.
CASNVGLLNTEAFF
TGCGCCAGCAACGTGGGTCTATTGAACACTGAAGCTTTCTTT
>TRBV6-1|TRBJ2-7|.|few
CASRSGSEQYF
TGTGCCAGCCGGTCGGGATCCGAGCAGTACTTC
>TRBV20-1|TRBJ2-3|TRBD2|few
CSARDWRGATDTQYF
TGCAGTGCTAGAGATTGGCGGGGGGCTACAGATACGCAGTATTTT
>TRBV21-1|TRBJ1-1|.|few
CASSKGDREGGTEAFF
TGTGCCAGCAGCAAAGGGGACAGGGAGGGCGGCACTGAAGCTTTCTTT
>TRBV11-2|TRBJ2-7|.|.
CASTGGPFDEQYF
TGTGCCAGCACAGGGGGGCCCTTCGACGAGCAGTACTTC
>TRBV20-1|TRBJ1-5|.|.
CSANTAGNQPQHF
TGCAGTGCTAACACAGCTGGCAATCAGCCCCAGCATTTT
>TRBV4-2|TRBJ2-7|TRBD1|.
CASSQPTGTYEQYF
TGTGCCAGCAGCCAGCCGACAGGGACCTACGAGCAGTACTTC
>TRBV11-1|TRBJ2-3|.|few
CASRDRGASTDTQYF
TGTGCCAGCAGGGACAGAGGTGCTAGCACAGATACGCAGTATTTT
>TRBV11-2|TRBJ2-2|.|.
CASSSLPNTGELFF
TGTGCCAGCAGCTCGCTGCCGAACACCGGGGAGCTGTTTTTT
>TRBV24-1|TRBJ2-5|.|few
CATSEEIKTDRGQETQYF
TGTGCCACCAGTGAGGAGATAAAGACCGATAGGGGTCAAGAGACCCAGTACTTC
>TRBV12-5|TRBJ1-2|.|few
CASGLVPGDYGYTF
TGTGCTAGTGGTTTGGTTCCAGGGGACTATGGCTACACCTTC
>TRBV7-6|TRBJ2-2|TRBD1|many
CASRSGQGYTGELFF
TGTGCCAGCAGATCCGGACAGGGCTACACCGGGGAGCTGTTTTTT
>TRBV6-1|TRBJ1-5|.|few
CASSDISNQPQHF
TGTGCCAGCAGTGATATTAGCAATCAGCCCCAGCATTTT
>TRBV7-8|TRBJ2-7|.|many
CASSQHQGPSYEQYF
TGTGCCAGCAGCCAGCACCAGGGGCCCTCCTACGAGCAGTACTTC
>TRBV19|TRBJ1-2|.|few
CASSIRSYGYTF
TGTGCCAGTAGTATCCGCTCCTATGGCTACACCTTC
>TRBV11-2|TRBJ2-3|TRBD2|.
CASSVSRGARDTQYF
TGTGCCAGCAGCGTCTCGCGGGGGGCCAGGGATACGCAGTATTTT
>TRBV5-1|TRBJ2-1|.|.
CASSLAIGSGVNEQFF
TGCGCCAGCAGCTTGGCCATAGGATCAGGGGTGAATGAGCAGTTCTTC